One and the same sample provided the 22 T cell receptor beta chains below, sequenced in a study of blood T cell repertoires in COVID-19. Profiled with immunoSEQ multiplex PCR; TCRdb holds only in-frame clones, not every one. The sample comprises around 140,000 clones, 65% to 85% of which are singletons, and approximately 9% rests with the top ten. The sequenced sample was peripheral blood. Receptors originate from a man younger than 45 with COVID-19, enrolled during active disease.

This sequence joins TRBV28 and TRBJ2-7; a weak D match, TRBD2 (6 bases). Germline V gene data show CDR1 as MDHEN and CDR2 as SYDVKM. V was clipped by 11 bases and J by 5 bases, with 16 bases between them. The CDR3 sequence is 12 residues long. CDR3 DNA: TGTGCCGCCGGGACTCTTGAGAACGAGCAGTACTTC. It is translated as CAAGTLENEQYF.

This chain uses TRBV10-2 with TRBJ2-2; 11 nucleotides line up with TRBD1. Germline CDR1 and CDR2: WSHSY and SAAADI. V trimming: 8 bases; J trimming: 8 bases; junction bases outside the gene matches: 7. The CDR3 is made up of 14 amino acids. CDR3 sequence reads: CASEGQGAGGELFF. CDR3 in DNA: TGCGCCAGCGAAGGACAGGGGGCAGGAGGGGAGCTGTTTTTT.

The chain combines TRBV7-9 with TRBJ1-5; D gene unclear. CDR1 SEHNR and CDR2 FQNEAQ come from the germline V gene (reference sequence). CDR3 size: 15 residues. With 5 bases removed from V and 2 bases from J, the gap between germline ends came to 13 bases. The CDR3 spells CASSPQAGGNQPQHF. The CDR3 nucleotides read TGTGCCAGCAGCCCTCAAGCGGGTGGCAATCAGCCCCAGCATTTT.

This clone was seen only once. This sequence joins TRBV3-1 (or the pseudogene TRBV3-2) and TRBJ1-5, with unresolved D. Germline V gene data show CDR1 as LGHDT and CDR2 as YNNKEL (reference sequence). With 0 bases removed from V and 3 bases from J, the gap between germline ends came to 9 bases. The CDR3 spans 15 residues. The CDR3 region is CASSQEGAFNQPQHF. CDR3 nucleotide sequence: TGTGCCAGCAGCCAAGAGGGAGCGTTCAATCAGCCCCAGCATTTT.

The V and J genes are TRBV6-1 and TRBJ1-5; D possibly corresponds to TRBD1 (5 bases). V lost 0 bases and J 4 bases, leaving 13 bases between the germline ends. Germline values: CDR1 MNHNS, CDR2 SASEGT. The CDR3 has 16 amino acids. The CDR3 DNA is TGTGCCAGCAGTGAAGCTGCCGGGGGGGGGAATCAGCCCCAGCATTTT. Translation gives CASSEAAGGGNQPQHF.

The chain links TRBV6-1 to TRBJ1-2, with a weak D call TRBD1 (6 bases). Between the trimmed V and J ends, which lost 3 bases and 4 bases, there was a span of 12 bases. Per the germline V gene, CDR1 is MNHNS and CDR2 is SASEGT. The CDR3 is 14 amino acids. This CDR3 reads CASSDRTAIYGYTF. The CDR3 DNA reads as TGTGCCAGCAGTGACCGGACAGCTATCTATGGCTACACCTTC.

This chain joins TRBV9 and TRBJ1-4, with TRBD1 as a possible D gene (5 bases). CDR1 SGDLS and CDR2 YYNGEE come from the germline V gene. This CDR3 is 16 amino acids long. The germline V and J ends were trimmed by 4 bases and 0 bases, with 13 bases remaining between them. The CDR3 region is CASSQGAQTTNEKLFF. CDR3 bases: TGTGCCAGCAGCCAAGGGGCACAGACAACTAATGAAAAACTGTTTTTT.

The rearrangement uses TRBV4-2 and TRBJ1-1, with TRBD1 matching over 7 bases. From germline, CDR1 is LGHNA and CDR2 YNFKEQ. V was clipped by 0 bases and J by 12 bases; unmatched bases: 10. The CDR3 loop spans 14 amino acids. CDR3 in DNA: TGTGCCAGCAGCCAAGATTTGGGGACAGCAGGGACTTTCTTT. This codes for CASSQDLGTAGTFF.

The chain is built from TRBV29-1 and TRBJ2-5; 7 bases agree with TRBD1. After removal of 7 bases from V and 5 bases from J, the junction contained 16 bases not matched to a gene. This CDR3 has 15 amino acids. CDR1 is SQVTM and CDR2 is ANQGSEA in the germline V gene. CDR3 DNA: TGCAGCGCTGGACCGGGACAGTCACAAGGGGAGACCCAGTACTTC. This encodes CSAGPGQSQGETQYF.

The gene calls are TRBV11-2 and TRBJ1-2, with 9 bases matching TRBD1. The junction had 5 bases not matched to a gene; V was cut back by 7 bases and J by 2 bases. The CDR3 is 14 amino acids. CDR1 is SGHAT and CDR2 is FQNNGV in the germline V gene. CDR3 protein: CASTRDRVNYGYTF. Written as DNA, the CDR3 is TGTGCCAGCACCAGGGACAGGGTAAACTATGGCTACACCTTC.

V is TRBV30 and J is TRBJ1-3; 8 nucleotides agree with TRBD1. The CDR3 extends over 13 amino acids. V was clipped by 5 bases and J by 4 bases; unmatched bases: 4. The V gene's germline CDR1 is GTSNPN and CDR2 SVGIG (reference sequence). This CDR3 is CAWDRTGGNTIYF. In DNA form, the CDR3 reads TGTGCCTGGGACAGGACAGGGGGAAACACCATATATTTT.

The chain uses TRBV19 and TRBJ2-2; D unclear. The germline V and J ends were trimmed by 3 bases and 4 bases, with 12 bases remaining between them. Per the germline V gene, CDR1 is LNHDA and CDR2 is SQIVND (reference sequence). The CDR3 spans 15 residues. The chain's CDR3 is CASSIRSQPTGELFF. The DNA for the CDR3 is TGTGCCAGTAGTATTCGCAGTCAACCCACCGGGGAGCTGTTTTTT.

The chain carries TRBV28 and TRBJ2-1; TRBD1 is a possible D gene (5 bases). Per germline, CDR1 MDHEN and CDR2 SYDVKM. Trimming took 7 bases from V and 2 from J, leaving 15 bases between them. This CDR3 region has 15 residues. This CDR3 reads CASTLDRSTYNEQFF. In DNA form, the CDR3 reads TGTGCCAGCACCCTTGACAGATCAACCTACAATGAGCAGTTCTTC.

The rearrangement joins TRBV11-2 to TRBJ2-5, with TRBD2 matching 7 bases. The CDR3 covers 15 residues. The junction had 8 bases not matched to a gene; V was cut back by 5 bases and J by 2 bases. Germline V gene data show CDR1 as SGHAT and CDR2 as FQNNGV. The CDR3 DNA reads TGTGCCAGCAGCATACCTCCCGGGGGGCAAGAGACCCAGTACTTC. Translated, it gives CASSIPPGGQETQYF. Filled out from reference TRBV11-2 and TRBJ2-5, the complete variable domain reads EAGVAQSPRYKIIEKRQSVAFWCNPISGHATLYWYQQILGQGPKLLIQFQNNGVVDDSQLPKDRFSAERLKGVDSTLKIQPAKLEDSAVYLCASSIPPGGQETQYFGPGTRLLVL.

The chain is built from TRBV20-1 and TRBJ1-1; D remains unclear. Trimming stripped 5 bases from V and 1 base from J, with 5 bases between. Germline-derived CDR1 and CDR2 are DFQATT and SNEGSKA (reference sequence). The CDR3 runs to 11 residues. The CDR3 bases are TGCAGTGCTTATAAGAACACTGAAGCTTTCTTT. Its protein product is CSAYKNTEAFF.

The chain joins TRBV28 to TRBJ1-5; TRBD1 aligns across 10 bases. The junction had 6 bases not matched to a gene; V was cut back by 4 bases and J by 6 bases. Germline CDR1 and CDR2: MDHEN and SYDVKM. The CDR3 loop spans 15 amino acids. CDR3 sequence reads: CASSSVTGGPQPQHF. The CDR3 DNA is TGTGCCAGCAGTTCCGTGACAGGGGGCCCTCAGCCCCAGCATTTT. The variable domain in full, with the rest retrieved from reference TRBV28 and TRBJ1-5, is DVKVTQSSRYLVKRTGEKVFLECVQDMDHENMFWYRQDPGLGLRLIYFSYDVKMKEKGDIPEGYSVSREKKERFSLILESASTNQTSMYLCASSSVTGGPQPQHFGDGTRLSIL.

This clone was seen once. This chain uses TRBV6-5 with TRBJ1-6, with 7 bases matching TRBD1. With V trimmed by 3 bases and J by 7 bases, 9 bases remained unmatched. Germline V gene sequence: CDR1 MNHEY, CDR2 SVGAGI. The CDR3 loop spans 16 amino acids. The CDR3 is CASSYVQGQTNSPLHF. The CDR3 nucleotides are TGTGCCAGCAGTTATGTACAGGGACAGACAAATTCACCCCTCCACTTT.

The V and J genes are TRBV4-2 and TRBJ2-7, with 9 bases lining up with TRBD2. Unmatched junction bases numbered 8, after V lost 1 base and J lost 4 bases. The length of the CDR3 is 16 residues. Germline CDR1 is LGHNA and CDR2 is YNFKEQ. This chain's CDR3 is CASSQGGREGRYEQYF. Written as DNA, the CDR3 is TGTGCCAGCAGCCAAGGAGGGCGGGAGGGCCGATACGAGCAGTACTTC.

The chain uses TRBV10-3 and TRBJ1-1; maybe TRBD1 (6 bases). There are 14 residues in the CDR3. Trimming pared 6 bases from V and 2 bases from J, leaving 13 bases between. Germline assignment: CDR1 ENHRY and CDR2 SYGVKD. CDR3 coding DNA: TGTGCCATCAGAGGGGGTTCGTCCAACACTGAAGCTTTCTTT. It codes for CAIRGGSSNTEAFF.

This clone was counted between two and nine times. The rearrangement uses TRBV2 and TRBJ1-1; D might be TRBD1 (6 bases). Germline V gene sequence: CDR1 SNHLY, CDR2 FYNNEI. V was cut by 8 bases and J by 4 bases, with 14 bases left in between. This CDR3 is 13 amino acids long. The CDR3 bases are TGTGCCAGCCGTCGACAGGAGGCCACTGAAGCTTTCTTT. The encoded protein is CASRRQEATEAFF. The full variable domain, completed using reference TRBV2 and TRBJ1-1, is EPEVTQTPSHQVTQMGQEVILRCVPISNHLYFYWYRQILGQKVEFLVSFYNNEISEKSEIFDDQFSVERPDGSNFTLKIRSTKLEDSAMYFCASRRQEATEAFFGQGTRLTVV.

This clone has a handful of counts. The chain couples TRBV6-2 or TRBV6-3 to TRBJ2-3; 8 bases agree with TRBD2. Germline CDR1 and CDR2: MNHEY and SVGEGT. Trimming cost V 5 bases and J 4 bases; bases outside gene matches: 5. The CDR3 consists of 14 residues. CDR3 region: CASSGSGGADTQYF. Written as DNA, the CDR3 is TGTGCCAGCAGTGGAAGCGGGGGCGCAGATACGCAGTATTTT.

The CDR3 here is CASSIPGQRGGYTF. The CDR3 nucleotides are TGTGCCAGTAGTATCCCGGGACAAAGAGGCGGCTACACCTTC. The chain employs TRBV19 and TRBJ1-2; a possible D gene is TRBD1 (6 bases). V lost 3 bases and J 8 bases, leaving 16 bases between the germline ends. The CDR3 has 14 residues. Germline V lookup: CDR1 LNHDA, CDR2 SQIVND (reference sequence). Supplemented by reference TRBV19 and TRBJ1-2, the full variable domain reads DGGITQSPKYLFRKEGQNVTLSCEQNLNHDAMYWYRQDPGQGLRLIYYSQIVNDFQKGDIAEGYSVSREKKESFPLTVTSAQKNPTAFYLCASSIPGQRGGYTFGSGTRLTVV.